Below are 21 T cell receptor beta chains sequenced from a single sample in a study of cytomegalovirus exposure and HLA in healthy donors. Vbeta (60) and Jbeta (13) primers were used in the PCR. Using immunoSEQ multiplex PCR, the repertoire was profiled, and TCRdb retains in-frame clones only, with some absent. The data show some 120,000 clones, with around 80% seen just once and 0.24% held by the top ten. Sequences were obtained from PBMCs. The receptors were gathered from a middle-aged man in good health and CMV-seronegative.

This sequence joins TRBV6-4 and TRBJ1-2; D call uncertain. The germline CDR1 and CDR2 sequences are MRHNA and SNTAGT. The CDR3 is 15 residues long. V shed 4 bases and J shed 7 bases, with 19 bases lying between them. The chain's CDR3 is CASSGGLGPPPGYTF. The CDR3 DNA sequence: TGTGCCAGCAGTGGCGGGTTGGGCCCACCCCCTGGCTACACCTTC.

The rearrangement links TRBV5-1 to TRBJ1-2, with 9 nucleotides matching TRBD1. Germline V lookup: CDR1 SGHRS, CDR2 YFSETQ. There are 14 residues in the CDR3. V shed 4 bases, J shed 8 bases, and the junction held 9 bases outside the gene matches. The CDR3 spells CASSQGQGEVGYTF. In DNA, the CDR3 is TGCGCCAGCAGCCAGGGACAGGGTGAGGTCGGCTACACCTTC.

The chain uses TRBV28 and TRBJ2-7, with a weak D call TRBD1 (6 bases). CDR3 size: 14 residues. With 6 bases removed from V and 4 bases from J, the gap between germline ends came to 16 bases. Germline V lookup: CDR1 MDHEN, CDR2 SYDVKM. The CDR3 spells CASRTPGRGYEQYF. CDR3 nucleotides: TGTGCCAGCAGGACCCCCGGCAGGGGTTACGAGCAGTACTTC.

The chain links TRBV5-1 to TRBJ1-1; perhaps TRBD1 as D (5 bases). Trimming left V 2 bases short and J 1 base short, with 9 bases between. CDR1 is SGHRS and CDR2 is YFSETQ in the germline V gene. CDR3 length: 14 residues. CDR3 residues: CASSFVTGNTEAFF. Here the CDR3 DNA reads TGCGCCAGCAGCTTTGTAACAGGGAACACTGAAGCTTTCTTT.

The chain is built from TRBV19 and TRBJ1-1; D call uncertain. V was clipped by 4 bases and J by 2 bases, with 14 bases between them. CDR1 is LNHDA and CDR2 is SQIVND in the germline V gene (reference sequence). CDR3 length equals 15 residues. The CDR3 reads CASSTITVINTEAFF. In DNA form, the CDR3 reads TGTGCCAGTAGTACTATTACAGTGATTAACACTGAAGCTTTCTTT.

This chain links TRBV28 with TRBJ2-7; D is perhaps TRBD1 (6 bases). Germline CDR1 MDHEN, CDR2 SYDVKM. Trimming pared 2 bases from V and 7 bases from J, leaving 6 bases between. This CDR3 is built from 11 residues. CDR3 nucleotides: TGTGCCAGCAGTTTACAGGGGGAGCAGTACTTC. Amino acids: CASSLQGEQYF.

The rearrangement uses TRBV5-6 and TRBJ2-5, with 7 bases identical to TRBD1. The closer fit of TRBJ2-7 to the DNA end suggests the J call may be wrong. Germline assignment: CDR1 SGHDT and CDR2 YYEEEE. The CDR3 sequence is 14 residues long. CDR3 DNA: TGTGCCAGCAGTCTCGGGACAGCACCCTACGAGCAGTACTTC. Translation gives CASSLGTAPYEQYF.

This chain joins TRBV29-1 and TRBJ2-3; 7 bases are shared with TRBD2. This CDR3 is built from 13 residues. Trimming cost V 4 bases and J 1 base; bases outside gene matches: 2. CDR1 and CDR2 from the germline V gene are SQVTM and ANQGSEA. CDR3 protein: CSVGLAGTDTQYF. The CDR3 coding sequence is TGCAGCGTTGGGCTAGCGGGCACAGATACGCAGTATTTT.

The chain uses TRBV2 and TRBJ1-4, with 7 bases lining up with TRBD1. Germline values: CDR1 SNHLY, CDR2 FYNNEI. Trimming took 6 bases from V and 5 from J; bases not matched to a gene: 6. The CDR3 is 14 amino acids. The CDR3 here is CASRRDSQNEKLFF. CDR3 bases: TGTGCCAGCAGAAGGGACAGTCAAAATGAAAAACTGTTTTTT.

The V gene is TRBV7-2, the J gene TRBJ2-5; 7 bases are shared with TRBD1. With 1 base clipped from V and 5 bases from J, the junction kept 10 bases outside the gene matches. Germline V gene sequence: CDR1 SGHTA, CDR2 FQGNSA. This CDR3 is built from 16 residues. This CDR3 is CASSLEVYRGRETQYF. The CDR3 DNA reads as TGTGCCAGCAGCTTAGAAGTTTACAGGGGACGGGAGACCCAGTACTTC.

DNA of the CDR3: TGTGCCAGCAGTTTAGCAGGGACAGGGTCCTACGAGCAGTACTTC. Amino acid sequence: CASSLAGTGSYEQYF. The chain uses TRBV28 and TRBJ2-7; 9 positions agree with TRBD1. The CDR3 has 15 residues. The V and J ends lost 2 bases and 1 base, in that order; junction bases with no gene match: 3. Germline-derived CDR1 and CDR2 are MDHEN and SYDVKM. The full variable domain, rest sourced from reference TRBV28 and TRBJ2-7, is DVKVTQSSRYLVKRTGEKVFLECVQDMDHENMFWYRQDPGLGLRLIYFSYDVKMKEKGDIPEGYSVSREKKERFSLILESASTNQTSMYLCASSLAGTGSYEQYFGPGTRLTVT.

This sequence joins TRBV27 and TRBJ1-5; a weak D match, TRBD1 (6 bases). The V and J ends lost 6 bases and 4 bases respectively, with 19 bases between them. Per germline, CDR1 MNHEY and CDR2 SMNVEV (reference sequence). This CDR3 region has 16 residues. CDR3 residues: CASSATSGRGNQPQHF. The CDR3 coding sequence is TGTGCCAGCAGCGCGACCAGTGGCAGGGGTAATCAGCCCCAGCATTTT.

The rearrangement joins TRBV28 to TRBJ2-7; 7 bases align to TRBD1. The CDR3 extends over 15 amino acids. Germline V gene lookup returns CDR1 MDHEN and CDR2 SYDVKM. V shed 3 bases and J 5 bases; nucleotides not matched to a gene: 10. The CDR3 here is CASSFPGQPNHEQYF. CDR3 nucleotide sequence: TGTGCCAGCAGTTTCCCGGGACAGCCGAACCACGAGCAGTACTTC.

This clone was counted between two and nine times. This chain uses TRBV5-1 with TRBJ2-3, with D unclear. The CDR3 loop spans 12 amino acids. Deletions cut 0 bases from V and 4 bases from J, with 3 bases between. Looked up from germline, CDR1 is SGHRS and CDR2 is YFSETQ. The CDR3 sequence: CASSLASDTQYF. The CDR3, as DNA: TGCGCCAGCAGCTTGGCTTCAGATACGCAGTATTTT.

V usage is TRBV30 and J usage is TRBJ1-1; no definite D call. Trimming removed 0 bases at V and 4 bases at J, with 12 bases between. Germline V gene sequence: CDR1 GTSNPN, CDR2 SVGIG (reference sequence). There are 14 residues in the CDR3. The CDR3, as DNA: TGTGCCTGGAGTGTACCTGGGCTGGCCACTGAAGCTTTCTTT. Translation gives CAWSVPGLATEAFF.

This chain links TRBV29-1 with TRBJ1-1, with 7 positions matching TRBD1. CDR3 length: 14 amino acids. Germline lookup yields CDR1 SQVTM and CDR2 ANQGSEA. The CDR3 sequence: CSTSGLRGSAEAFF. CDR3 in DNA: TGCAGTACATCGGGACTCAGGGGGTCCGCTGAAGCTTTCTTT.

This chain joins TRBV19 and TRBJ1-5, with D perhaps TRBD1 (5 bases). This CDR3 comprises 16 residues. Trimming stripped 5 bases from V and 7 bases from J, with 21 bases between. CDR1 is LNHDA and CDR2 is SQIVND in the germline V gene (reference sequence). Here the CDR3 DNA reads TGTGCCAGTAGTCCAAGGGGACCCGGGGGGGAGCAGCCCCAGCATTTT. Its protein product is CASSPRGPGGEQPQHF.

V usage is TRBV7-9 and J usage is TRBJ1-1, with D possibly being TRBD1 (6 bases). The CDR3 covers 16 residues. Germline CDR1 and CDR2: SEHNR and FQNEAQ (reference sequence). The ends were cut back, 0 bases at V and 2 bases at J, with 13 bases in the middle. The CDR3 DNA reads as TGTGCCAGCAGCTTAGCGGGGGGGGCGCGTAACACTGAAGCTTTCTTT. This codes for CASSLAGGARNTEAFF. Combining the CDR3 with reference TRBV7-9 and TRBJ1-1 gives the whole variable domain DTGVSQNPRHKITKRGQNVTFRCDPISEHNRLYWYRQTLGQGPEFLTYFQNEAQLEKSRLLSDRFSAERPKGSFSTLEIQRTEQGDSAMYLCASSLAGGARNTEAFFGQGTRLTVV.

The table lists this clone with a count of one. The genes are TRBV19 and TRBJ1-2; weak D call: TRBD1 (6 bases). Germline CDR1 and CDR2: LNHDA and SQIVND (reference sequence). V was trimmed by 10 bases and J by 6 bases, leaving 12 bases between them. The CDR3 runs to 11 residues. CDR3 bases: TGTGCCACTAAACAGGGAGATGGCTACACCTTC. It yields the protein CATKQGDGYTF.

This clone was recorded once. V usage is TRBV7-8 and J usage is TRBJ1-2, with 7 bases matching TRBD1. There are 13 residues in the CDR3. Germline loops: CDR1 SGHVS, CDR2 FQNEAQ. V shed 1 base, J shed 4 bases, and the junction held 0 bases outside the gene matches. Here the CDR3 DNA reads TGTGCCAGCAGCTTAGGACAGGGCTATGGCTACACCTTC. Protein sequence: CASSLGQGYGYTF.

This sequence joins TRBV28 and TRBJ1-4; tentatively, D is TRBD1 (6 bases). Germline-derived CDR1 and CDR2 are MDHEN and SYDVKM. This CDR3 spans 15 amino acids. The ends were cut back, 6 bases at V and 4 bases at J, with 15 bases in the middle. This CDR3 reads CASRRWTAFNEKLFF. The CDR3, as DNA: TGTGCCAGCAGACGATGGACAGCTTTTAATGAAAAACTGTTTTTT.